The 21 T cell receptor beta chains below come from one sample, sequenced in a study of shared clonotypes between healthy human individuals. Here immunoSEQ multiplex PCR was the method, and the copy in TCRdb shows in-frame clones only, minus some. Of about 1.1 million clones listed, approximately 80% are singletons. Sequencing was carried out using memory CD4+ T cells from PBMCs. Documented subset: CD45RA-negative fraction. These receptors all stem from a man younger than 35 in good health. Some clones in this sample may be carry-over from other donors' samples.

Only one count was recorded for this clone. V and J are TRBV29-1 and TRBJ1-3; D uncertain. The V and J ends lost 3 bases and 4 bases respectively, with 7 bases between them. Germline CDR1 SQVTM, CDR2 ANQGSEA. The CDR3 has 12 amino acids. The CDR3, as DNA: TGCAGCGTTGAGTACTCCGGAAACACCATATATTTT. Translated: CSVEYSGNTIYF.

The rearrangement links TRBV6-5 to TRBJ1-6; 7 bases align to TRBD1. The CDR3 length is 14 residues. The germline CDR1 and CDR2 sequences are MNHEY and SVGAGI. The CDR3 nucleotides read TGTGCGATACAGCAGGGGGACGCAAATTCACCCCTCCACTTT. It codes for CAIQQGDANSPLHF.

To note about this clone: This sample includes further DNA sequences coding for the same CDR3. The chain is built from TRBV6-6 and TRBJ1-2; D gene ambiguous. The V end was cut by 0 bases, the J end by 2 bases, with 7 bases between. This CDR3 region has 14 residues. The germline gives CDR1 MNHNY, CDR2 SVGAGI (reference sequence). CDR3: CASSYSKGNYGYTF. The CDR3 DNA follows: TGTGCCAGCAGTTACTCGAAGGGAAACTATGGCTACACCTTC.

Worth noting for this clone: Other DNA sequences within the sample encode an identical CDR3. V is TRBV2 and J is TRBJ1-5, with a weak D call TRBD1 (6 bases). The CDR3 length is 13 residues. Germline V lookup: CDR1 SNHLY, CDR2 FYNNEI. Trimming shortened V by 3 bases and J by 6 bases, and 9 bases separated the two germline ends. CDR3 in DNA: TGTGCCAGCAGTGATGAGGGGGGTCAGCCCCAGCATTTT. Protein product: CASSDEGGQPQHF. Looking up the rest from reference TRBV2 and TRBJ1-5 gives the full variable domain: EPEVTQTPSHQVTQMGQEVILRCVPISNHLYFYWYRQILGQKVEFLVSFYNNEISEKSEIFDDQFSVERPDGSNFTLKIRSTKLEDSAMYFCASSDEGGQPQHFGDGTRLSIL.

V usage is TRBV6-6 and J usage is TRBJ2-3, with D possibly TRBD2 on 5 matching bases. Germline-derived CDR1 and CDR2 are MNHNY and SVGAGI (reference sequence). The CDR3 consists of 15 residues. The V end lost 2 bases, the J end lost 4 bases, and 13 bases lay between the germline ends. The DNA for the CDR3 is TGTGCCAGCAGTTACCACCCAATGGAGGCAGATACGCAGTATTTT. It yields the protein CASSYHPMEADTQYF.

The chain couples TRBV5-4 to TRBJ2-3; D tentatively fits TRBD1 or TRBD2 (5 bases each). Germline CDR1 and CDR2: SGHNT and YYREEE (reference sequence). The length of the CDR3 is 17 residues. Trimming stripped 7 bases from V and 1 base from J, with 22 bases between. The CDR3: CASQGVLGPSGTDTQYF. CDR3 nucleotide sequence: TGTGCCAGCCAAGGGGTACTAGGGCCATCCGGCACAGATACGCAGTATTTT.

V usage is TRBV9 and J usage is TRBJ1-2, with 9 nucleotides matching TRBD1. The germline CDR1 and CDR2 sequences are SGDLS and YYNGEE. This CDR3 contains 14 residues. Trimming at V came to 4 bases and at J to 8 bases, leaving 9 bases not matched to a gene. The CDR3 DNA follows: TGTGCCAGCAGCTTATGGACAGGGGATATCGGCTACACCTTC. Encoded protein: CASSLWTGDIGYTF.

This chain links TRBV29-1 with TRBJ2-1, with 8 bases fitting TRBD1. This CDR3 spans 11 amino acids. V gave up 5 bases and J gave up 8 bases; unmatched junction bases: 2. The germline gives CDR1 SQVTM, CDR2 ANQGSEA. The CDR3 spells CSVTGGYEQFF. The CDR3 nucleotides read TGCAGCGTTACAGGGGGGTATGAGCAGTTCTTC.

The rearrangement uses TRBV18 and TRBJ2-5; D remains ambiguous. Trimming took 6 bases from V and 4 from J, leaving 9 bases between them. The CDR3 runs to 12 residues. Germline V CDR1 and CDR2: KGHSH, LQKENI. The CDR3 DNA is TGTGCCAGCTCTGGGCAGAGAGAGACCCAGTACTTC. It translates to CASSGQRETQYF.

The chain joins TRBV5-1 to TRBJ1-4; D is unresolved. The CDR3 extends over 15 amino acids. Germline V gives CDR1 SGHRS, CDR2 YFSETQ. Trimming pared 3 bases from V and 6 bases from J, leaving 15 bases between. In DNA form, the CDR3 reads TGCGCCAGCAGCTCCCGTCCCACCGGGGATGAAAAACTGTTTTTT. This translates into CASSSRPTGDEKLFF.

Notes on this clone: This sample also contains other DNA sequences that code for the same CDR3. The chain combines TRBV5-6 with TRBJ1-2; 7 bases are a match to TRBD1. The V gene end was trimmed by 0 bases and the J gene end by 4 bases; junction bases not matched to a gene: 0. CDR3 length: 13 residues. Germline assignment: CDR1 SGHDT and CDR2 YYEEEE. The DNA for the CDR3 is TGTGCCAGCAGCTTGGACAGGGGCTATGGCTACACCTTC. Translating gives CASSLDRGYGYTF.

The genes are TRBV2 and TRBJ2-3; 8 nucleotides align to TRBD1. Germline lookup yields CDR1 SNHLY and CDR2 FYNNEI. Trimming removed 6 bases from V and 1 base from J; junction bases left unmatched: 6. This CDR3 spans 15 amino acids. As DNA, the CDR3 is TGTGCCAGCAGCCCAGGGGGCTCGGGCACAGATACGCAGTATTTT. This sequence encodes CASSPGGSGTDTQYF.

The CDR3: CASSEGGSLHEKLFF. The CDR3 DNA sequence: TGTGCCAGCAGCGAGGGGGGGAGTTTGCATGAAAAACTGTTTTTT. The rearrangement uses TRBV25-1 and TRBJ1-4, with D possibly TRBD1 on 6 matching bases. The V gene lost 6 bases and the J gene lost 6 bases, with 17 bases spanning the gap. CDR1 MGHDK and CDR2 SYGVNS come from the germline V gene. The CDR3 is 15 amino acids.

V gene TRBV9 combines with J gene TRBJ2-1, with 7 bases identical to TRBD2. CDR1 is SGDLS and CDR2 is YYNGEE in the germline V gene. The CDR3 runs 16 residues. Unmatched junction bases numbered 9, after V lost 4 bases and J lost 2 bases. CDR3: CASSPSQGTTYNEQFF. The DNA of the CDR3 is TGTGCCAGCAGCCCATCCCAAGGGACTACCTACAATGAGCAGTTCTTC. The whole variable domain, filled in from reference TRBV9 and TRBJ2-1, reads DSGVTQTPKHLITATGQRVTLRCSPRSGDLSVYWYQQSLDQGLQFLIQYYNGEERAKGNILERFSAQQFPDLHSELNLSSLELGDSALYFCASSPSQGTTYNEQFFGPGTRLTVL.

In its sample, this clone was seen once. The chain employs TRBV5-1 and TRBJ2-2, with D possibly TRBD2 on 6 matching bases. Germline V lookup: CDR1 SGHRS, CDR2 YFSETQ. This CDR3 region has 16 residues. Trimming stripped 4 bases from V and 3 bases from J, with 16 bases between. As DNA, the CDR3 is TGCGCCAGCAGCCTCATGGGGCGGGGATACACCGGGGAGCTGTTTTTT. As protein: CASSLMGRGYTGELFF.

This chain connects TRBV7-3 to TRBJ2-5; possible D gene TRBD2, 6 bases. The germline gives CDR1 SGHTA, CDR2 FQGTGA. The ends were cut back, 5 bases at V and 4 bases at J, with 8 bases in the middle. This CDR3 comprises 12 residues. CDR3 nucleotide sequence: TGTGCCAGCAGCCAGGGAGGAGAGACCCAGTACTTC. This gives the protein CASSQGGETQYF.

This sequence joins TRBV7-9 and TRBJ1-1; D not certain. The V end was cut by 5 bases, the J end by 0 bases, with 13 bases between. This CDR3 is 15 amino acids long. CDR1 is SEHNR, CDR2 FQNEAQ, per germline (reference sequence). The CDR3 sequence: CASSPPRMMNTEAFF. CDR3 nucleotide sequence: TGTGCCAGCAGCCCCCCTCGGATGATGAACACTGAAGCTTTCTTT.

The CDR3 loop reads CASSQELITGANVLTF. The CDR3, as DNA: TGCGCCAGCAGCCAAGAGCTGATAACTGGGGCCAACGTCCTGACTTTC. The V and J genes are TRBV4-3 and TRBJ2-6; D call uncertain. This CDR3 contains 16 residues. Trimming removed 0 bases from V and 2 bases from J, with 8 bases in between. CDR1 is LGHNA and CDR2 is YSLEER in the germline V gene.

This chain uses TRBV9 with TRBJ2-7, with D possibly called TRBD1 or TRBD2 (5 bases each). The CDR3 spans 17 residues. The V end was cut by 5 bases, the J end by 5 bases, with 26 bases between. Looked up from germline, CDR1 is SGDLS and CDR2 is YYNGEE. The CDR3 DNA sequence: TGTGCCAGCAGGGGGCACCTGAGGGACCTTCGGGTTCACGAGCAGTACTTC. As protein: CASRGHLRDLRVHEQYF.

The chain links TRBV29-1 to TRBJ2-7, with D perhaps being TRBD1 or TRBD2 (5 bases each). The CDR3 is made up of 13 amino acids. The germline CDR1 and CDR2 sequences are SQVTM and ANQGSEA. V lost 7 bases, J lost 5 bases, and 18 bases lay in between. This chain's CDR3 is CSAAGTGGDEQYF. The CDR3, as DNA: TGCAGCGCGGCCGGGACGGGCGGCGACGAGCAGTACTTC.

A single count supports this clone. V usage is TRBV7-9 and J usage is TRBJ2-4; D tentatively fits TRBD1 or TRBD2 (5 bases each). The CDR3 length is 15 residues. Germline V lookup: CDR1 SEHNR, CDR2 FQNEAQ (reference sequence). Trimming cost V 5 bases and J 0 bases, with 11 bases left between them. CDR3 bases: TGTGCCAGCAGCCGGGACCTCATAGCCAAAAACATTCAGTACTTC. Translation: CASSRDLIAKNIQYF.